This entry lists 12 T cell receptor beta chains sequenced from one sample in a study of blood T cell repertoires in COVID-19. Some clones are missing from TCRdb's copy, which holds only in-frame ones; the method was immunoSEQ multiplex PCR. The sample records 30,000 to 50,000 clones, roughly 78% being singletons. The source material was peripheral blood. Receptor source: a man aged 65 to 79 with acute or convalescent COVID-19.

The chain uses TRBV27 and TRBJ1-5; tentatively, D is TRBD1 (6 bases). The CDR3 consists of 16 residues. Deletions cut 1 base from V and 6 bases from J, with 16 bases between. Germline CDR1 reads MNHEY; CDR2 reads SMNVEV (reference sequence). The CDR3 here is CASSLLGGQIGQPQHF. In DNA form, the CDR3 reads TGTGCCAGCAGTTTATTGGGGGGGCAAATAGGTCAGCCCCAGCATTTT.

The chain combines TRBV9 with TRBJ1-3, with 7 bases matching TRBD1. The J segment lost 9 bases and the V segment lost 3 bases, leaving 9 bases of the junction unmatched. Germline CDR1 SGDLS, CDR2 YYNGEE. This CDR3 region has 14 residues. The CDR3 DNA sequence: TGTGCCAGCAGCGGAGGACAGGCAGGTGCCACCATATATTTT. Its translation is CASSGGQAGATIYF.

This clone occurred once. This chain joins TRBV11-2 and TRBJ2-1; D perhaps matches TRBD2 (5 bases). Germline V CDR1 and CDR2: SGHAT, FQNNGV. This CDR3 region has 15 residues. V was clipped by 2 bases and J by 13 bases, with 21 bases between them. CDR3 DNA: TGTGCCAGCAGCTTAAAAGAGGGCCACACAATGAAACAGTTCTTC. Encoded protein: CASSLKEGHTMKQFF.

This chain links TRBV27 with TRBJ2-7; 8 bases are a match to TRBD1. CDR1 is MNHEY and CDR2 is SMNVEV in the germline V gene (reference sequence). The ends lost 5 bases at V and 5 bases at J; junction bases unmatched: 8. The CDR3 runs 14 residues. DNA of the CDR3: TGTGCCAGCAGTGCCAGGGGGCGCGAGGACGAGCAGTACTTC. Translated: CASSARGREDEQYF.

The chain is built from TRBV10-1 and TRBJ2-3; D remains ambiguous. V lost 6 bases and J 4 bases, leaving 14 bases between the germline ends. CDR3 length: 14 residues. Germline V gene sequence: CDR1 WNHNN, CDR2 SYGVQD (reference sequence). The CDR3 loop is CASSPRMTSDTQYF. The CDR3 bases are TGCGCCAGCAGCCCTAGAATGACTTCAGATACGCAGTATTTT.

The chain carries TRBV25-1 and TRBJ1-2; D ambiguous. Germline CDR1 is MGHDK and CDR2 is SYGVNS. This CDR3 is 15 amino acids long. The germline V and J ends were trimmed by 4 bases and 7 bases, with 19 bases remaining between them. The CDR3 spells CASSGLGGSLRGYTF. CDR3 nucleotide sequence: TGTGCCAGCAGTGGACTAGGTGGCAGTCTTCGTGGCTACACCTTC.

The CDR3: CASSDSASGNTIYF. As DNA, the CDR3 is TGTGCCAGCAGCGACTCCGCCTCTGGAAACACCATATATTTT. The gene calls are TRBV7-9 and TRBJ1-3; no firm D call. The CDR3 totals 14 residues. V gave up 5 bases and J gave up 0 bases, with 8 bases separating them. CDR1 is SEHNR and CDR2 is FQNEAQ in the germline V gene (reference sequence).

This sequence joins TRBV7-9 and TRBJ2-3; the match to TRBD2 covers 12 bases. The CDR3 has 16 residues. The junction had 2 bases not matched to a gene; V was cut back by 1 base and J by 3 bases. Germline V gene data show CDR1 as SEHNR and CDR2 as FQNEAQ (reference sequence). The CDR3 sequence is CASSLVLAGGTDTQYF. CDR3 DNA: TGTGCCAGCAGCTTAGTCCTAGCGGGAGGGACAGATACGCAGTATTTT.

The genes are TRBV6-5 and TRBJ1-3; 9 nucleotides align to TRBD1. The CDR3 is made up of 13 amino acids. The V gene's germline CDR1 is MNHEY and CDR2 SVGAGI. The trim removed 9 bases at V and 7 bases at J, leaving 7 bases unmatched. CDR3 sequence (DNA): TGTGCCAGGCAGGGGACAGGGTCTAACACCATATATTTT. It is translated as CARQGTGSNTIYF.

Note on this clone: At one end the junction does not follow the germline gene, possibly because of a read error. V and J are TRBV7-7 and TRBJ2-5; TRBD1 or TRBD2 may be the D gene (6 bases each). There are 14 residues in the CDR3. Germline V CDR1 and CDR2: SSHAT, FNYEAQ (reference sequence). The CDR3 here is CASSLGGTSETQYF. Written as DNA, the CDR3 is TGTGCTAGCAGCTTAGGGGGGACTTCGGAGACCCAGTACTTC.

The rearrangement links TRBV7-2 to TRBJ1-1, with D possibly matching TRBD1 (6 bases). CDR3 length: 16 amino acids. The V gene lost 0 bases and the J gene lost 4 bases, with 15 bases spanning the gap. Germline-derived CDR1 and CDR2 are SGHTA and FQGNSA. The chain's CDR3 is CASSLAQTGGGTEAFF. Here the CDR3 DNA reads TGTGCCAGCAGCTTAGCCCAAACGGGGGGCGGCACTGAAGCTTTCTTT.

The chain couples TRBV19 to TRBJ2-2; D may be TRBD1 (5 bases). The germline V gene has CDR1 LNHDA and CDR2 SQIVND (reference sequence). This CDR3 has 14 amino acids. Trimming stripped 6 bases from V and 0 bases from J, with 8 bases between. The CDR3, as DNA: TGTGCCAGTAGCCTGGGGCCGAACACCGGGGAGCTGTTTTTT. It specifies CASSLGPNTGELFF.